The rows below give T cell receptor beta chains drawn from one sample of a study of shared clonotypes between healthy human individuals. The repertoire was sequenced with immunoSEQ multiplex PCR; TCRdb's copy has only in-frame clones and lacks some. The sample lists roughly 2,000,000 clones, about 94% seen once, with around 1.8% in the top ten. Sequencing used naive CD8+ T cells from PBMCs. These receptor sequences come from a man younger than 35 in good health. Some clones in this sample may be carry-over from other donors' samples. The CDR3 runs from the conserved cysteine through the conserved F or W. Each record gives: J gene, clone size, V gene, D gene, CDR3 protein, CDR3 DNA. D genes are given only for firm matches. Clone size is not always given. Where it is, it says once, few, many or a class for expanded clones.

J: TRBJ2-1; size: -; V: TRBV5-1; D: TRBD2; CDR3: CASSLDGASGSTEQFF; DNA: TGCGCCAGCAGCTTGGACGGGGCTAGCGGGAGCACTGAGCAGTTCTTC
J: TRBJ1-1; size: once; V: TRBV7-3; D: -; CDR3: CASSLTAGTVNTEAFF; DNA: TGTGCCAGCAGCTTAACGGCCGGGACGGTGAACACTGAAGCTTTCTTT
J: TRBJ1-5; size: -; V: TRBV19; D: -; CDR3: CASSIQGPLSNQPQHF; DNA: TGTGCCAGTAGTATACAAGGGCCCCTTAGCAATCAGCCCCAGCATTTT
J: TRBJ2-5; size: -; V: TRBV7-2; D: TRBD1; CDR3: CASSWGTGLSQETQYF; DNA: TGTGCCAGCAGCTGGGGGACAGGGTTGTCTCAAGAGACCCAGTACTTC
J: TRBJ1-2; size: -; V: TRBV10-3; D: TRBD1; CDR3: CAISESRTGGGSNYGYTF; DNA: TGTGCCATCAGTGAGTCGAGGACAGGGGGAGGCTCTAACTATGGCTACACCTTC
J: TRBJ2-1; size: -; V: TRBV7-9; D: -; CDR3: CASSLLIGSYNEQFF; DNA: TGTGCCAGCAGCTTATTGATAGGCTCCTACAATGAGCAGTTCTTC
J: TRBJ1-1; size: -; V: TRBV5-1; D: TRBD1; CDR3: CASSSKDRGPDEAFF; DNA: TGCGCCAGCAGCTCTAAGGACAGGGGGCCTGATGAAGCTTTCTTT
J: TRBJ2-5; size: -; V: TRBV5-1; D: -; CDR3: CASSPPGSRETQYF; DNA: TGCGCCAGCAGCCCGCCAGGGTCTCGGGAGACCCAGTACTTC
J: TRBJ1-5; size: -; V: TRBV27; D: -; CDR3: CASSNTRANQPQHF; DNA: TGTGCCAGCAGTAATACCCGGGCCAATCAGCCCCAGCATTTT
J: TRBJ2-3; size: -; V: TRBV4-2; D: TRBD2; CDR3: CASSLRVAGASDTQYF; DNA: TGTGCCAGCAGCCTGCGGGTAGCGGGAGCCTCAGATACGCAGTATTTT
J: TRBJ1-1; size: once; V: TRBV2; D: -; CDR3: CASVGNTEAFF; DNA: TGTGCCAGCGTCGGGAACACTGAAGCTTTCTTT
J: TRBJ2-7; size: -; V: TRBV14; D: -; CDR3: CASSRPGTYEQYF; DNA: TGTGCCAGCAGCCGTCCAGGGACCTACGAGCAGTACTTC
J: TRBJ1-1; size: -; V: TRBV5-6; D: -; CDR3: CASSLEQTGLNTEAFF; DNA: TGTGCCAGCAGCTTGGAACAGACAGGCCTGAACACTGAAGCTTTCTTT
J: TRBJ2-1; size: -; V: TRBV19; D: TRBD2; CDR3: CASRLAGANEQFF; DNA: TGTGCCAGTCGACTAGCGGGGGCCAATGAGCAGTTCTTC
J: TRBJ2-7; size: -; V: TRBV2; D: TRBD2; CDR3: CASTAGEGEQYF; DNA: TGTGCCAGCACTGCGGGGGAGGGGGAGCAGTACTTC
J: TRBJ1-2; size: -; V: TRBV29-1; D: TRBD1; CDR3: CSVEGQGGNYGYTF; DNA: TGCAGCGTTGAGGGACAGGGGGGAAACTATGGCTACACCTTC
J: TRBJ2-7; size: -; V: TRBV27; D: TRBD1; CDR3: CASSAGTGSYEQYF; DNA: TGTGCCAGCAGCGCCGGGACAGGTTCCTACGAGCAGTACTTC
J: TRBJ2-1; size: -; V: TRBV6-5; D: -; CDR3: CASSYRDEQFF; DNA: TGTGCCAGCAGTTACCGGGATGAGCAGTTCTTC
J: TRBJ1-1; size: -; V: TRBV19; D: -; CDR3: CASSPHFGGMNTEAFF; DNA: TGTGCCAGTAGTCCCCACTTCGGGGGAATGAACACTGAAGCTTTCTTT
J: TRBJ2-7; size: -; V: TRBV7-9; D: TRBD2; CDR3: CASSLIGEGPFEQYF; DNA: TGTGCCAGCAGCTTAATAGGGGAGGGCCCCTTCGAGCAGTACTTC
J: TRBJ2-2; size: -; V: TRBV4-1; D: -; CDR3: CASSQDLASNTGELFF; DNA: TGCGCCAGCAGCCAAGATTTGGCTTCAAACACCGGGGAGCTGTTTTTT
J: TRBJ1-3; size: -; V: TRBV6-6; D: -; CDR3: CASSYFQTGAGNTIYF; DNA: TGTGCCAGCAGTTACTTTCAAACCGGGGCTGGAAACACCATATATTTT
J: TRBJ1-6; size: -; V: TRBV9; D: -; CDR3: CASSVGGSVNSPLHF; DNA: TGTGCCAGCAGCGTAGGGGGATCGGTGAATTCACCCCTCCACTTT
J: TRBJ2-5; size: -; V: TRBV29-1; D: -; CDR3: CSVDGTQQETQYF; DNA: TGCAGCGTTGATGGGACACAGCAAGAGACCCAGTACTTC
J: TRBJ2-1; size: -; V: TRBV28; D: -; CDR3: CASSFRRDLPIEQFF; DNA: TGTGCCAGCAGTTTCCGGCGGGACTTACCGATAGAGCAGTTCTTC
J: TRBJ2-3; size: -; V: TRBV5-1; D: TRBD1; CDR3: CASTPDRSTDTQYF; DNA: TGCGCCAGCACCCCGGACAGGAGCACAGATACGCAGTATTTT
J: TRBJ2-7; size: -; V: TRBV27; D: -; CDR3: CAVSGESIYEQYF; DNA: TGTGCCGTCTCCGGAGAAAGCATCTACGAGCAGTACTTC
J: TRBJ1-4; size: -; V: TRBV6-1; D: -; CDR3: CASSDLRGSEKLFF; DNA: TGTGCCAGCAGTGATCTCCGGGGTTCGGAAAAACTGTTTTTT
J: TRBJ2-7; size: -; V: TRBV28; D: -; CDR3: CASSPHGGSHYEQYF; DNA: TGTGCCAGCAGTCCACACGGTGGCAGTCACTACGAGCAGTACTTC
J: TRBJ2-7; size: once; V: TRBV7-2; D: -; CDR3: CASSPAAYKGAYEQYF; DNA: TGTGCCAGCAGCCCGGCCGCCTATAAAGGGGCCTACGAGCAGTACTTC
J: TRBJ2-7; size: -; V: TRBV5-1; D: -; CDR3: CASSQGSAYEQYF; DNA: TGCGCCAGCAGCCAGGGTAGCGCCTACGAGCAGTACTTC
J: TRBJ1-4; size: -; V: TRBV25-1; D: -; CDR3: CASSDVGGPNEKLFF; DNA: TGTGCCAGCAGTGATGTGGGGGGACCTAATGAAAAACTGTTTTTT
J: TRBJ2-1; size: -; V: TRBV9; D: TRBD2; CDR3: CASSASGGGLAGRNEQFF; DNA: TGTGCCAGCAGCGCATCGGGCGGGGGACTAGCGGGTCGCAATGAGCAGTTCTTC
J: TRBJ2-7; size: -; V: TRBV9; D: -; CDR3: CASSVGGGGGYEQYF; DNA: TGTGCCAGCAGCGTAGGCGGAGGGGGTGGATACGAGCAGTACTTC
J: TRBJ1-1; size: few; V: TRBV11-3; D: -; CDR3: CASSVAGAAEAFF; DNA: TGTGCCAGCAGCGTGGCCGGTGCGGCTGAAGCTTTCTTT
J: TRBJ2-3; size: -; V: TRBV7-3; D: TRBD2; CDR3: CASSAGVTDTQYF; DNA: TGTGCCAGCAGCGCGGGAGTAACAGATACGCAGTATTTT
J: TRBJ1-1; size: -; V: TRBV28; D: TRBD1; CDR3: CASRSRDRVVTASAFF; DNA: TGTGCCAGCAGGTCCCGGGACAGGGTAGTTACGGCTTCCGCTTTCTTT
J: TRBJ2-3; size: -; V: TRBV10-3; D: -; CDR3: CAISPSPGTDTQYF; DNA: TGTGCCATCAGTCCGTCGCCGGGCACAGATACGCAGTATTTT
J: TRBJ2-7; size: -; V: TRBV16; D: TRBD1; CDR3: CASSQVGWDRGSHEQYF; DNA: TGTGCCAGCAGCCAAGTCGGGTGGGACAGGGGATCCCACGAGCAGTACTTC
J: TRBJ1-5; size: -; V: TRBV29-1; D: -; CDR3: CSVQGPGNQPQHF; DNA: TGCAGCGTTCAGGGTCCGGGCAATCAGCCCCAGCATTTT
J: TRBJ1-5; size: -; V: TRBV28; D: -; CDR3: CASSLRQEVGPQHF; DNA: TGTGCCAGCAGTTTAAGACAGGAGGTAGGGCCCCAGCATTTT
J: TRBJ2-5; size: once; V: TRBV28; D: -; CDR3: CASVSYSVQETQYF; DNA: TGTGCCAGCGTATCGTACAGTGTCCAAGAGACCCAGTACTTC
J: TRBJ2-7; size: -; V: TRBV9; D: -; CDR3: CASSSGQTSYEQYF; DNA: TGTGCCAGCAGCTCCGGACAGACCTCCTACGAGCAGTACTTC
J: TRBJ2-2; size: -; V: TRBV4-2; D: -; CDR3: CASSPGTHGTGELFF; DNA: TGTGCCAGCAGCCCTGGAACGCACGGGACCGGGGAGCTGTTTTTT
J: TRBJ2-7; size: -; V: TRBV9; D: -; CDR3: CASSVDAAPYEQYF; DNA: TGTGCCAGCAGCGTAGACGCAGCCCCCTACGAGCAGTACTTC
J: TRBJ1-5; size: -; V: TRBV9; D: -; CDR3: CASILWGGYSNQPQHF; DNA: TGTGCCAGCATCCTGTGGGGGGGGTATAGCAATCAGCCCCAGCATTTT
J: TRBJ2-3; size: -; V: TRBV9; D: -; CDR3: CASSVGGVMDTQYF; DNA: TGTGCCAGCAGCGTAGGGGGGGTTATGGATACGCAGTATTTT
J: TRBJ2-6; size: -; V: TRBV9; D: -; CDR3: CASSSRQGRYSGANVLTF; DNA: TGTGCCAGCAGCTCCCGGCAGGGTAGGTACTCTGGGGCCAACGTCCTGACTTTC
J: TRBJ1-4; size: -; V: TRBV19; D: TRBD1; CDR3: CASSTRDRDNEKLFF; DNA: TGTGCCAGTAGTACCCGGGACAGGGATAATGAAAAACTGTTTTTT
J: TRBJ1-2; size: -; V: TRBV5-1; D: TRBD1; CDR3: CASSWDRGRGDYGYTF; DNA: TGCGCCAGCAGCTGGGACAGGGGGCGCGGTGACTATGGCTACACCTTC
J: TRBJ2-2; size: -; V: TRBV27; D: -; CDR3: CASSLRPRANTGELFF; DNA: TGTGCCAGCAGTTTACGGCCAAGGGCGAACACCGGGGAGCTGTTTTTT
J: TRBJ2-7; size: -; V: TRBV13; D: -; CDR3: CASSLGRAPAYEQYF; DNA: TGTGCCAGCAGCTTAGGCAGGGCCCCTGCCTACGAGCAGTACTTC